This T cell receptor (beta chain) originates from a study of T cell responses to AZD1222 COVID-19 vaccine. Study observations and caveats: The study sampled repertoires only after the peak T cell response. Clonal diversity was possibly underestimated, and white British individuals and females predominated among donors. As reported, nearly half of all spike-specific TCRs target variant regions that are unmutated. Baseline testing showed seropositivity in only six or seven AZD1222 recipients.

Profiled with immunoSEQ multiplex PCR; TCRdb holds only in-frame clones, not every one. The sample contains approximately 97,000 clones, 80% to 85% of which appear only once. The V end was cut by 2 bases, the J end by 8 bases, with 7 bases between. From germline, CDR1 is SGDLS and CDR2 YYNGEE. The CDR3 extends over 12 amino acids. Regarding this clone: The antigen remains unidentified.

The sequence derives from an adult in good health. The rearrangement links TRBV9 to TRBJ2-2; D is unresolved. Sample: peripheral blood, taken on day 0 of AZD1222 vaccination. CDR3 DNA: TGTGCCAGCAGCGTCCAAGAGGGGGAGCTGTTTTTT. It is translated as CASSVQEGELFF.